Shown below are 28 T cell receptor beta chains from a single sample sequenced in a study of T cells in Graves' hyperthyroidism and ophthalmopathy. RNA transcripts gave rise to amplified TCR beta CDR3 regions. The HTBI primer set was used in a first-round RT-PCR of the TCR CDR3. TCRdb redid the calling of the multiplex PCR reads with MiXCR, one entry per CDR3 protein. Found here are about 420,000 distinct CDR3 sequences, roughly an eighth of them singletons; the top ten hold 5.3%. Sequencing was done on a sample of blood. These receptors were taken from a woman aged 18-29 years with Graves' hyperthyroidism.

This clonotype showed up many times. The chain uses TRBV11-2 and TRBJ1-2, with D possibly being TRBD1 (6 bases). Germline values: CDR1 SGHAT, CDR2 FQNNGV. The V gene lost 5 bases and the J gene lost 5 bases, with 9 bases spanning the gap. This CDR3 has 12 residues. The CDR3 loop is CASSEGGYGYTF. CDR3 nucleotide sequence: TGTGCCAGCAGCGAGGGGGGGTATGGCTACACCTTC.

The table lists this clonotype with many counts. This rearrangement joins TRBV11-2 to TRBJ2-2; the D is unclear. V was shortened by 8 bases and J by 7 bases, with 5 bases between the two germline ends. Germline V gives CDR1 SGHAT, CDR2 FQNNGV. The CDR3 consists of 10 residues. Here the CDR3 DNA reads TGTGCCAGCCGGTACGGGGAGCTGTTTTTT. Its translation: CASRYGELFF.

This clonotype was detected many times. This sequence joins TRBV28 and TRBJ2-1; 10 bases line up with TRBD2. The CDR3 spans 15 residues. From germline, CDR1 is MDHEN and CDR2 SYDVKM. The junction had 4 bases not matched to a gene; V was cut back by 2 bases and J by 6 bases. This CDR3 is CASSLGIAGGNEQFF. CDR3 DNA sequence: TGTGCCAGCAGTTTAGGGATAGCGGGAGGCAATGAGCAGTTCTTC.

As regards this clonotype: At one of its ends the junction is not consistent with the germline gene, which may arise from a read error. The chain combines TRBV30 with TRBJ1-2; D not resolved. This CDR3 comprises 11 residues. The germline V gene has CDR1 GTSNPN and CDR2 SVGIG (reference sequence). The CDR3 coding sequence is TGTGCCCGGAGTGTCGACGGTCGCTACACCTTC. As protein: CARSVDGRYTF. Based on the CDR3 plus reference TRBV30 and TRBJ1-2, the full variable domain is SQTIHQWPATLVQPVGSPLSLECTVEGTSNPNLYWYRQAAGRGLQLLFYSVGIGQISSEVPQNLSASRPQDRQFILSSKKLLLSDSGFYLCARSVDGRYTFGSGTRLTVV.

With respect to this clonotype: This could be a read error, since a much larger clone is one nucleotide away. This rearrangement joins TRBV5-8 to TRBJ2-5; D is uncertain. With 2 bases removed from V and 0 bases from J, the gap between germline ends came to 8 bases. Germline-derived CDR1 and CDR2 are SGHTS and YDEGEE. The CDR3 contains 14 residues. CDR3 in amino acids: CASSFLGNQETQYF. The CDR3 DNA reads TGTGCCAGCAGCTTCCTGGGGAACCAAGAGACCCAGTACTTC. The full variable domain, completed using reference TRBV5-8 and TRBJ2-5, is EAGVTQSPTHLIKTRGQQATLRCSPISGHTSVYWYQQALGLGLQFLLWYDEGEERNRGNFPPRFSGRQFPNYSSELNVNALELEDSALYLCASSFLGNQETQYFGPGTRLLVL.

This clonotype was seen repeatedly, ten times or more. The chain is built from TRBV28 and TRBJ2-7, with 14 nucleotides matching TRBD2. The CDR3 length is 15 residues. Trimming removed 4 bases from V and 6 bases from J; junction bases left unmatched: 5. The V gene's germline CDR1 is MDHEN and CDR2 SYDVKM. The CDR3: CASSSPGLAGAEQYF. For the CDR3, the DNA is TGTGCCAGCAGTTCGCCGGGACTAGCGGGAGCCGAGCAGTACTTC.

Comment on this clonotype: This may arise from a read error, as a much more abundant clone is one base away. The V call is TRBV7-3, the J call TRBJ2-1, with D possibly matching TRBD2 (6 bases). Germline-derived CDR1 and CDR2 are SGHTA and FQGTGA. CDR3 length: 16 residues. The CDR3 DNA reads TGTGCCAGCAGCTTCCCGCTAGCGAACTCCTACAATGAGCAGTCCTTC. Translated, it gives CASSFPLANSYNEQSF. Full variable domain (outside the CDR3, taken from reference TRBV7-3 and TRBJ2-1): GAGVSQTPSNKVTEKGKYVELRCDPISGHTALYWYRQSLGQGPEFLIYFQGTGAADDSGLPNDRFFAVRPEGSVSTLKIQRTERGDSAVYLCASSFPLANSYNEQSFGPGTRLTVL.

This clonotype was counted at least ten times. The rearrangement links TRBV3-1 to TRBJ2-7, with a tentative D call TRBD1 (5 bases). Germline CDR1 reads LGHDT; CDR2 reads YNNKEL (reference sequence). The CDR3 totals 13 residues. V lost 2 bases, J lost 1 base, and 6 bases lay in between. DNA for the CDR3: TGTGCCAGCAGCCAACAGGGTTCCTACGAGCAGTACTTC. Its protein product is CASSQQGSYEQYF.

This sequence joins TRBV29-1 and TRBJ2-7, with D unresolved. CDR1 SQVTM and CDR2 ANQGSEA come from the germline V gene. With 5 bases removed from V and 7 bases from J, the gap between germline ends came to 18 bases. CDR3 length equals 13 residues. The chain's CDR3 is CSVPGRSIQEQYF. The CDR3 DNA reads TGCAGCGTTCCCGGCCGGTCTATACAGGAGCAGTACTTC.

This clonotype appeared many times. This sequence joins TRBV7-9 and TRBJ2-3; the match to TRBD1 covers 10 bases. CDR1 is SEHNR, CDR2 FQNEAQ, per germline (reference sequence). The CDR3 is 18 amino acids. The V and J ends lost 5 bases and 3 bases, in that order; junction bases with no gene match: 14. In nucleotides, the CDR3 is TGTGCCAGCAGCACCCGGGACAGGGGACATTTTGGGACAGATACGCAGTATTTT. This translates into CASSTRDRGHFGTDTQYF.

This clonotype was picked up many times. The rearrangement uses TRBV15 and TRBJ1-4, with TRBD1 as a possible D gene (5 bases). This CDR3 is built from 17 residues. CDR1 and CDR2 from the germline V gene are LNHNV and YYDKDF (reference sequence). With 1 base removed from V and 0 bases from J, the gap between germline ends came to 12 bases. The CDR3 loop reads CATSRAARTTTNEKLFF. The CDR3 DNA follows: TGTGCCACCAGCAGAGCGGCCAGGACAACAACTAATGAAAAACTGTTTTTT.

At least ten counts were recorded for this clonotype. The rearrangement joins TRBV20-1 to TRBJ1-2, with D possibly matching TRBD1 (6 bases). The germline V and J ends were trimmed by 5 bases and 1 base, with 11 bases remaining between them. The CDR3 runs 13 residues. Germline CDR1 DFQATT, CDR2 SNEGSKA (reference sequence). The CDR3 nucleotides are TGCAGTGCTCGAGGGGGGCTTAACTATGGCTACACCTTC. It codes for CSARGGLNYGYTF.

This clonotype was found many times. The V and J genes are TRBV20-1 and TRBJ2-7, with D unresolved. Trimming took 6 bases from V and 3 from J, leaving 9 bases between them. The CDR3 extends over 11 amino acids. The germline CDR1 and CDR2 sequences are DFQATT and SNEGSKA (reference sequence). The CDR3 sequence is CSAKDLYEQYF. The CDR3 DNA follows: TGCAGTGCGAAAGACCTCTACGAGCAGTACTTC.

This clonotype has at least ten counts. V usage is TRBV7-9 and J usage is TRBJ1-4; no reliable D call. The CDR3 runs to 14 residues. V shed 5 bases and J shed 7 bases, with 14 bases lying between them. The germline V gene encodes CDR1 SEHNR and CDR2 FQNEAQ (reference sequence). The CDR3 nucleotides read TGTGCCAGCAGCCCTGGACTTTCGGGTGAAAAACTGTTTTTT. This gives the protein CASSPGLSGEKLFF.

This clonotype was recorded many times. The chain uses TRBV6-1 and TRBJ2-2; 9 nucleotides match TRBD1. The CDR3 runs 16 residues. V lost 3 bases, J lost 3 bases, and 5 bases stayed unmatched. Germline lookup yields CDR1 MNHNS and CDR2 SASEGT. The CDR3 sequence is CASSEHRGLYTGELFF. The CDR3 DNA sequence: TGTGCCAGCAGTGAGCACAGGGGGCTGTACACCGGGGAGCTGTTTTTT.

The rearrangement joins TRBV7-2 to TRBJ2-2; the match to TRBD2 covers 8 bases. Germline loops: CDR1 SGHTA, CDR2 FQGNSA. This CDR3 has 17 amino acids. J was trimmed by 4 bases and V by 1 base; bases with no gene match: 8. CDR3 sequence (DNA): TGTGCCAGCAGCTTAGTTTTCCTAGCGGGTGTCACCGGGGAGCTGTTTTTT. Translating it yields CASSLVFLAGVTGELFF.

This clonotype was picked up many times. The J gene is TRBJ2-5, the V gene TRBV12-3 or TRBV12-4; 8 bases map to TRBD2. The V gene end was trimmed by 1 base and the J gene end by 2 bases; junction bases not matched to a gene: 6. The CDR3 spans 16 residues. The CDR3: CASSLVRGRSQETQYF. CDR3 nucleotides: TGTGCCAGCAGTTTAGTGCGCGGGAGGTCTCAAGAGACCCAGTACTTC.

The chain is built from TRBV19 and TRBJ2-2; D may be TRBD2 (5 bases). The CDR3 consists of 14 residues. The germline V gene has CDR1 LNHDA and CDR2 SQIVND (reference sequence). V was pared by 10 bases and J by 2 bases, with 14 bases between. The CDR3 sequence is CATAGEKNTGELFF. CDR3 DNA sequence: TGTGCCACTGCCGGGGAGAAAAACACCGGGGAGCTGTTTTTT. Looking up the rest from reference TRBV19 and TRBJ2-2 gives the full variable domain: DGGITQSPKYLFRKEGQNVTLSCEQNLNHDAMYWYRQDPGQGLRLIYYSQIVNDFQKGDIAEGYSVSREKKESFPLTVTSAQKNPTAFYLCATAGEKNTGELFFGEGSRLTVL.

This clonotype was recorded at least ten times. The chain employs TRBV6-2 or TRBV6-3 and TRBJ2-1, with 8 bases aligning to TRBD2. V lost 6 bases to trimming and J lost 4 bases; unmatched junction nucleotides: 5. CDR3 length equals 14 residues. Germline V gene lookup returns CDR1 MNHEY and CDR2 SVGEGT. The chain's CDR3 is CASRERGTYNEQFF. The DNA for the CDR3 is TGTGCCAGCAGGGAGCGGGGGACTTACAATGAGCAGTTCTTC.

The V gene is TRBV12-3 or TRBV12-4, the J gene TRBJ2-1, with 12 bases fitting TRBD2. V trimming: 3 bases; J trimming: 7 bases; junction bases outside the gene matches: 7. The CDR3 loop spans 16 amino acids. The CDR3 loop is CASSLTSGSGLNEQFF. The CDR3 bases are TGTGCCAGCAGTTTGACTAGCGGGAGTGGCTTGAATGAGCAGTTCTTC.

Of note for this clonotype: At one end, the junction sequence differs from germline, possibly due to a read error. The chain uses TRBV6-2 or TRBV6-3 and TRBJ2-7; 7 nucleotides line up with TRBD2. The CDR3 is 15 amino acids. Germline CDR1 MNHEY, CDR2 SVGEGT. CDR3 DNA sequence: TGTGCCGGCAGGAGGGCTAGCGGAATCTCCTACGAGCAGTACTTC. It translates to CAGRRASGISYEQYF.

A word on this clonotype: Compared with germline, one end of the junction differs, possibly owing to a read error. The chain is built from TRBV20-1 and TRBJ1-2, with 9 bases that match TRBD1. From germline, CDR1 is DFQATT and CDR2 SNEGSKA (reference sequence). There are 13 residues in the CDR3. The CDR3 loop reads CSAKTGGDYGYIF. The CDR3 DNA reads TGCAGTGCTAAAACAGGGGGCGACTATGGCTACATCTTC.

This clonotype was recorded many times. V and J are TRBV6-1 and TRBJ2-6, with 11 bases aligning to TRBD1. In germline, CDR1 is MNHNS, CDR2 SASEGT. The CDR3 covers 19 residues. The ends lost 5 bases at V and 3 bases at J; junction bases unmatched: 12. The CDR3 is CASSSHLRTGGSGANVLTF. The CDR3 DNA reads as TGTGCCAGCAGTTCCCACCTAAGGACAGGGGGCAGTGGGGCCAACGTCCTGACTTTC.

This clonotype showed up many times. The chain combines TRBV6-1 with TRBJ1-5, with TRBD1 matching over 7 bases. Germline CDR1 reads MNHNS; CDR2 reads SASEGT. The junction had 11 bases not matched to a gene; V was cut back by 7 bases and J by 2 bases. The CDR3 has 16 amino acids. CDR3 protein: CASTPNGGGGNQPQHF. CDR3 sequence (DNA): TGTGCCAGCACCCCAAATGGAGGGGGCGGCAATCAGCCCCAGCATTTT.

There are many counts of this clonotype. The gene calls are TRBV7-8 and TRBJ1-5; no clear D gene. CDR1 is SGHVS and CDR2 is FQNEAQ in the germline V gene. The ends were cut back, 2 bases at V and 0 bases at J, with 8 bases in the middle. The CDR3 consists of 15 residues. The CDR3 spells CASSLREYSNQPQHF. The CDR3 bases are TGTGCCAGCAGCTTAAGGGAATATAGCAATCAGCCCCAGCATTTT.

The V call is TRBV27, the J call TRBJ2-7, with 11 bases aligning to TRBD2. Germline CDR1 and CDR2: MNHEY and SMNVEV (reference sequence). The CDR3 spans 15 residues. The junction had 5 bases not matched to a gene; V was cut back by 5 bases and J by 2 bases. Here the CDR3 DNA reads TGTGCCAGCAGTGTGACTAGCGGGGCCGCCTACGAGCAGTACTTC. Translation: CASSVTSGAAYEQYF.

This clonotype was counted a few times. This sequence may be a read error, since a much larger clone differs from it by one base. The chain has TRBV9 and TRBJ2-1, with 9 bases aligning to TRBD1. V dropped 4 bases and J dropped 2; count of bases not matched to a gene: 4. This CDR3 comprises 15 residues. CDR1 is SGDLS and CDR2 is YYNGEE in the germline V gene. The CDR3 sequence is CASSPTGGTYNEQFF. CDR3 coding DNA: TGTGCCAGCAGCCCGACAGGGGGGACCTACAATGAGCAGTTCTTC.

The genes are TRBV10-1 and TRBJ2-1; no clear D. Deletions cut 0 bases from V and 8 bases from J, with 11 bases between. Germline V CDR1 and CDR2: WNHNN, SYGVQD (reference sequence). The CDR3 totals 14 residues. The CDR3 DNA follows: TGCGCCAGCAGTGAGTCCTTAATTAAAGATGAGCAGTTCTTC. It is translated as CASSESLIKDEQFF.